This T cell receptor (beta chain) emerged from a study of blood T cell repertoires in COVID-19. About the research overall: Sources were T cells, B-cell-depleted T cells, or PBMCs; the material itself was cDNA or gDNA.

Generated by immunoSEQ multiplex PCR, the TCRdb table keeps only in-frame clones and is missing some. The sample yields about 140,000 clones, about three quarters seen once. Source material: peripheral blood. The sequence was obtained from a man at least 80 years old with acute or convalescent COVID-19.

The CDR3 loop reads CASSAGSTNTEAFF. CDR3 nucleotide sequence: TGTGCCAGCAGCGCCGGGTCGACGAACACTGAAGCTTTCTTT. The rearrangement joins TRBV9 to TRBJ1-1; D gene unclear. Trimming cost V 3 bases and J 1 base, with 10 bases left between them. This CDR3 has 14 residues. The germline V gene encodes CDR1 SGDLS and CDR2 YYNGEE.